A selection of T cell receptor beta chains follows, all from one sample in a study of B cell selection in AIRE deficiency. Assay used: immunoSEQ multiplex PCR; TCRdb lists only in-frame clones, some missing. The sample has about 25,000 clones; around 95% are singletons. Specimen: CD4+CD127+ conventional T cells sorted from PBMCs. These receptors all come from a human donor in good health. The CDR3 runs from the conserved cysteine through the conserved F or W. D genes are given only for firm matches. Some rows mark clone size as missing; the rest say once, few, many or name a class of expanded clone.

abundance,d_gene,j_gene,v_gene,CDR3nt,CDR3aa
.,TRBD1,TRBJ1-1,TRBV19,TGTGCCAGTAGACCTACGACAGGGGCGAGGACTGAAGCTTTCTTT,CASRPTTGARTEAFF
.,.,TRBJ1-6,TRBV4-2,TGTGCCAGCAGCCAAGATAAAGGGCAGAATTCACCCCTCCACTTT,CASSQDKGQNSPLHF
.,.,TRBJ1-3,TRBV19,TGTGCCAGTAGAAAACAGGGCTCTGGAAACACCATATATTTT,CASRKQGSGNTIYF
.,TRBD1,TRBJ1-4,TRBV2,TGTGCCAGCAGTGAAGGGACAGGGAGGGGTGAAAAACTGTTTTTT,CASSEGTGRGEKLFF
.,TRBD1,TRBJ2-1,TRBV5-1,TGCGCCAGCAGCTTGTTAGGGGGCCAAACCAATGAGCAGTTCTTC,CASSLLGGQTNEQFF
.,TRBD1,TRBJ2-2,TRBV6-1,TGTGCCAGCAACCGGGACAGGGGCAACACCGGGGAGCTGTTTTTT,CASNRDRGNTGELFF
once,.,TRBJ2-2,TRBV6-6,TGTGCCAGCAGTTACTCAGGTCAGGCCACCGGGGAGCTGTTTTTT,CASSYSGQATGELFF
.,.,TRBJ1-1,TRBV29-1,TGCAGCGTCCACAGGCTTTTGAACACTGAAGCTTTCTTT,CSVHRLLNTEAFF
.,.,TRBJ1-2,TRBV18,TGTGCCAGCTCTTCCCCCCAGGGCAGAAGCTATGGCTACACCTTC,CASSSPQGRSYGYTF
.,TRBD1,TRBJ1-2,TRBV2,TGTGCCAGTCAGGACAGGGGATATGGCTACACCTTC,CASQDRGYGYTF
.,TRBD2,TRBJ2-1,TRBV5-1,TGCGCCAGCAGCTTGGGGCGTCTACTAGCGGGAGAAAACAATGAGCAGTTCTTC,CASSLGRLLAGENNEQFF
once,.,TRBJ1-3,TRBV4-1,TGCGCCAGCAGGACAGGAAGCGACACCATATATTTT,CASRTGSDTIYF
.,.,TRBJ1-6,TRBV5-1,TGCGCCAGCAGCTTGGGTAGGGGAGGTTCACCCCTCCACTTT,CASSLGRGGSPLHF
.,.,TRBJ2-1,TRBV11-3,TGTGCCAGCAGCTTAGGCCAGGGACCGTACAATGAGCAGTTCTTC,CASSLGQGPYNEQFF
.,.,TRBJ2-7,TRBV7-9,TGTGCCAGCAGCCCGTTATCGGGCTACGAGCAGTACTTC,CASSPLSGYEQYF
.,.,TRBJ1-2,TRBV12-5,TGCGCTAGTGGTTTTTCTAACTATGGCTACACCTTC,CASGFSNYGYTF
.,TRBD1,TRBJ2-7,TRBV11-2,TGTGCCAGCAGCTCAGGGACATGGACAGGAGGCTCCTACGAGCAGTACTTC,CASSSGTWTGGSYEQYF
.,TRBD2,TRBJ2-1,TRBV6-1,TGTGCCAGCAGTGAAAGGTTAGCGGGGGCCCATGAGCAGTTCTTC,CASSERLAGAHEQFF
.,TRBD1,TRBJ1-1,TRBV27,TGTGCCAGCAGAGACAGGGGGCGCCGGGCGGACACTGAAGCTTTCTTT,CASRDRGRRADTEAFF
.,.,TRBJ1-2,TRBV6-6,TGTGCCAGCAGTTACGAGGGGAGTCGGTATGGCTACACCTTC,CASSYEGSRYGYTF
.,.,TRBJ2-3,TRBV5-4,TGTGCCAGCAGCCCCGACAGGCCCTCACGAGATACGCAGTATTTT,CASSPDRPSRDTQYF
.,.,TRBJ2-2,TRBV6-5,TGTGCCAGCAGTCCGCCATACCGCGGCACCGGGGAGCTGTTTTTT,CASSPPYRGTGELFF
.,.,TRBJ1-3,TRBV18,TGTGCCAGCTCACCGTCGGGCAGGAGCAGCTCTGGAAACACCATATATTTT,CASSPSGRSSSGNTIYF
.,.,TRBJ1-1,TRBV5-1,TGCGCCAGCAGCTTGGAAACAGGGATCACTGAAGCTTTCTTT,CASSLETGITEAFF